The following is a T cell receptor (beta chain) sequence with its context. This entry comes from a study of blood T cell repertoires in COVID-19. Method: immunoSEQ multiplex PCR; TCRdb's copy keeps in-frame clones and lacks some. The profile shows 68,000 or so clones, about 91% of them singletons. Followed over time, Seattle patients had been enrolled while infection was active. Material: peripheral blood. This sequence originates from a man aged 40-49 years with COVID-19, enrolled during active disease.

The chain's CDR3 is CASSSSGSQAFF. In DNA form, the CDR3 reads TGTGCCAGTAGTTCCTCCGGGTCCCAAGCTTTCTTT. The rearrangement links TRBV19 to TRBJ1-1, with no clear D. This CDR3 is built from 12 residues. Per the germline V gene, CDR1 is LNHDA and CDR2 is SQIVND (reference sequence). The V gene lost 5 bases and the J gene lost 9 bases, with 13 bases spanning the gap.